This T cell receptor beta chain was profiled in a study of OX40 agonist ivuxolimab in advanced cancers. General study points: In the 0.1 to 3.0 mg/kg range, CD4+ and CD8+ blood T cells had expanded clonally by week 6. Low normalized T-cell clonal expansion was additionally recorded for some nonresponders.

Prior autoimmune disease or systemic immunosuppression barred patients. Regarding this clone: Its antigen is as yet unknown. The sample has other DNA sequences that encode this CDR3 too.

Only in-frame clones appear in the TCRdb table, and some are missing; sequencing was by immunoSEQ multiplex PCR. The sample records about 80,000 clones, around 87% being singletons. This receptor was taken from an adult with an advanced solid tumor such as melanoma, head and neck, liver or kidney cancer. Sequences were derived from CD4+ or CD8+ T cells sorted from blood, sampled in a trial of the OX40 agonist ivuxolimab.

The CDR3, as DNA: TGTGCCAGCTCACCAAACCAAGAGACCCAGTACTTC. This translates into CASSPNQETQYF. This chain links TRBV18 with TRBJ2-5; D gene ambiguous. In germline, CDR1 is KGHSH, CDR2 LQKENI. This CDR3 has 12 residues. Trimming removed 2 bases from V and 0 bases from J, with 1 base in between.